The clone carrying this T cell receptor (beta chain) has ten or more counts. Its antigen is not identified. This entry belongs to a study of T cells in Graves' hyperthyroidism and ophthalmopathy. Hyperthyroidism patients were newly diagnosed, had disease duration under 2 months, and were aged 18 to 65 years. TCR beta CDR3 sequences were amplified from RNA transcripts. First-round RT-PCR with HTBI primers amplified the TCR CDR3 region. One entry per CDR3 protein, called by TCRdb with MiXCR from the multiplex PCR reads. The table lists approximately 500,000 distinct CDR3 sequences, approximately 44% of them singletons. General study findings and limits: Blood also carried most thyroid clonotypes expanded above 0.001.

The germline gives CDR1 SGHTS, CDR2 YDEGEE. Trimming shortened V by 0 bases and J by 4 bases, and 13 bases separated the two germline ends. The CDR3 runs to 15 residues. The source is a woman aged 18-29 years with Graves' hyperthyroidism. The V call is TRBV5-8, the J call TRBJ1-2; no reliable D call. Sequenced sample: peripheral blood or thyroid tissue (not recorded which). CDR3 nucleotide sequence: TGTGCCAGCAGCTTGGCGGAGCCGTACGTCTATGGCTACACCTTC. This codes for CASSLAEPYVYGYTF.